The text below deals with one T cell receptor (beta chain). What it binds is unknown. This specimen belongs to a study of cytomegalovirus exposure and HLA in healthy donors. Study-wide background: Roughly 180 million T cells yielded approximately 110 million unique TCR beta sequences in earlier analysis.

Study findings and constraints: The productive fraction for most TCR beta V segments was about 87% or about 30% in an earlier analysis. It was taken for granted in presence/absence analyses that sequencing depth across donors was roughly uniform.

The PCR ran on 60 Vbeta and 13 Jbeta primers. Assay used: immunoSEQ multiplex PCR; TCRdb lists only in-frame clones, some missing. This table has 150,000 to 200,000 clones, less than 90% appearing once. The germline CDR1 and CDR2 sequences are MDHEN and SYDVKM. This CDR3 has 13 amino acids. J lost 2 bases, V lost 6 bases, and 0 bases had no gene match. The sequence was collected from a male donor in good health and CMV-seropositive. The V and J genes are TRBV28 and TRBJ2-1; TRBD2 agrees at 8 bases. Sequencing used PBMCs. The CDR3 spells CASSGGAYNEQFF. The DNA of the CDR3 is TGTGCCAGCAGCGGGGGGGCCTACAATGAGCAGTTCTTC.